This T cell receptor beta chain was sequenced for a study of blood T cell repertoires in COVID-19 (dated by TCRdb to 2020 to 2021). At the level of the whole study: The collaborator samples originated in the United States, Italy and Spain and spanned the acute and convalescent phases of COVID-19. The prospective study material was composed of cDNA or gDNA derived from T cells, B-cell-depleted T cells, or PBMCs. Subjects who had been exposed to COVID-19, were actively infected with it, or had recovered from it provided the deeply sampled blood TCRbeta repertoires that made up the dataset. The repertoires were made available in a free public database intended to serve as a resource for research on the immune response to SARS-CoV-2. Samples were obtained from the ongoing ImmuneRACE study (first 160 participants) and from about 1,300 subjects provided by 6 global collaborators. Sample metadata almost always included a de-identified subject ID, COVID-19 status, age in years and sex. Where available, HLA class I and class II types were obtained from metadata supplied by the sample provider rather than from assay-based typing. Paper-wide results and their limitations: Clinical and demographic metadata were provided uncurated, with the amount varying by source and participant.

In Seattle, one collaborating source enrolled patients while the infection was active and tracked those patients longitudinally over the course of disease. Collaborating institutions collected whole blood in K2EDTA tubes following their own protocols. For TCRbeta analysis, collaborators shipped samples as frozen whole blood, isolated PBMCs, or DNA extracted from either of those sample types. Via the germline V gene, CDR1 is SQVTM and CDR2 ANQGSEA. From cysteine to phenylalanine, the CDR3 is 14 amino acids long. CDR3 DNA is the only sequence kept; it has 42 bases, read in frame from the first base. For this chain, trimming is 5 bases at the V end and 6 bases at the J end, and the number of junction bases without a gene match is 7. Worth noting for this clone: No antigen is known for it. No much larger clonotype is one base removed from it; base qualities were not supplied.

TCRbeta CDR3 regions were amplified from genomic DNA by means of the immunoSEQ Assay, a bias-controlled multiplex PCR. The paper's data handling went like this. Within the assay, amplification of reference gene primers was used to estimate how many nucleated cells each sample contained. To quantify the absolute abundance of each unique TCRbeta CDR3 rearrangement, sequence reads were collapsed and filtered. Productive Simpson clonality was computed per sample as the square root of Simpson's diversity index over productive rearrangements. TCRdb holds this immuneACCESS table with in-frame rearrangements only. Some clones are missing; in checked studies, unresolved V genes explain under half, and the rest has no known cause. V, J and clone size derive from that table, while D and trimming were established from the DNA sequence. A total of approximately 80,000 clones appear in this sample, 85% of them only once. The top ten clones comprise roughly 9.6% of the sample.

The specimen sequenced was peripheral blood. The sequence joins TRBV29-1 to TRBJ2-2; 9 central bases correspond to TRBD1. This receptor was identified in a man between 45 and 60 years old with COVID-19, enrolled during active disease. The CDR3 protein: CSVRTGVLAGELFF. The nucleotide sequence reads as follows: TGCAGCGTTCGGACAGGGGTATTAGCCGGGGAGCTGTTTTTT.